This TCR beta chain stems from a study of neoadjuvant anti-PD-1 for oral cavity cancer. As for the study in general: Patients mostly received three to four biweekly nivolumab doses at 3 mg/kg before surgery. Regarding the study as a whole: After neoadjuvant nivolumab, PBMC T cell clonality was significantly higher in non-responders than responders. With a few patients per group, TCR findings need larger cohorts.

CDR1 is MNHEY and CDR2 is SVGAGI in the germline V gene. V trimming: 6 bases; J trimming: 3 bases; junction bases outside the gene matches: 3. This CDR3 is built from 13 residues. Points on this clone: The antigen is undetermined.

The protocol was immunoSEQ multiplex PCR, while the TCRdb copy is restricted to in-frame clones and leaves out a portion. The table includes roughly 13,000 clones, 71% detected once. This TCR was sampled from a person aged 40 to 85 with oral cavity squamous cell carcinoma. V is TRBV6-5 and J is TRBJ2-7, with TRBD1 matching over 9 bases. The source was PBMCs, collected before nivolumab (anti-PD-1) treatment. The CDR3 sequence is CASSSGQGYEQYF. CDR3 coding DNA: TGTGCCAGCAGCTCGGGACAGGGCTACGAGCAGTACTTC.